This TCR beta chain is drawn from a study of cytomegalovirus exposure and HLA in healthy donors. Germline V CDR1 and CDR2: SEHNR, FQNEAQ (reference sequence). This CDR3 has 16 amino acids. V gave up 5 bases and J gave up 2 bases, with 15 bases separating them. General study findings and limits: It was reported in a later analysis that an Asian-associated ancestry cluster showed fewer N-insertions than the approximately 670-donor mean.

This clone appeared once. Its specificity is not known. Primers included in the PCR were 60 Vbeta and 13 Jbeta primers. Produced via immunoSEQ multiplex PCR; TCRdb's table is partial and in-frame only. Among about 150,000 clones listed, 80% to 85% were seen once. The sample was PBMCs. The TCR originated in a woman aged 18 to 35 in good health and CMV-seronegative. This sequence joins TRBV7-9 and TRBJ2-2; the D gene is possibly TRBD2 (6 bases). CDR3 nucleotides: TGTGCCAGCAGCCTCCTACTAGCTACCAACACCGGGGAGCTGTTTTTT. Its translation is CASSLLLATNTGELFF.